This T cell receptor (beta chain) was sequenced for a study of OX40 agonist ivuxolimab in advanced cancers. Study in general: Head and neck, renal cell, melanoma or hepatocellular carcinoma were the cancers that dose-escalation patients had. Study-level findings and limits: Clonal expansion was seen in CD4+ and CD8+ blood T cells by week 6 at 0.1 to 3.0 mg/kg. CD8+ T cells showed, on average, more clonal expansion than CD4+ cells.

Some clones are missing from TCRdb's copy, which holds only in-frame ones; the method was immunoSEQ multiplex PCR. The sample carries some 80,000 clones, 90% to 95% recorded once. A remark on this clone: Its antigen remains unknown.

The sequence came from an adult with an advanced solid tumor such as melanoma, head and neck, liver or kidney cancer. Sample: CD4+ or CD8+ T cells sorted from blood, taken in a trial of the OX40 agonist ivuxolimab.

CDR3: CASSPTTSGVTDTQYF. The CDR3 nucleotides are TGTGCCAGCAGTCCAACTACTAGCGGGGTGACAGATACGCAGTATTTT. V is TRBV28 and J is TRBJ2-3; 10 bases agree with TRBD2. This CDR3 has 16 amino acids. With V trimmed by 5 bases and J by 3 bases, 8 bases remained unmatched. Looked up from germline, CDR1 is MDHEN and CDR2 is SYDVKM.